The rows below give T cell receptor beta chains drawn from one sample of a study of T-cell memory formation after mild COVID-19. One entry per CDR3 protein, called by TCRdb with MiXCR from the 5' RACE reads. The sample shows roughly 47,000 distinct CDR3 sequences, roughly 7% of them seen only once. Source material: PBMCs or a T cell subset sorted from them (not recorded which). These receptors came from a man aged 18 to 29 who had mild COVID-19 (a few samples of this study predate the infection). Cell type and time point are not known. Each CDR3 is given with its conserved first and last residue. D genes are given only for firm matches. Clone size is shown for a subset of rows, as once, few, many or a class of expanded clone.

clone size: many
D gene: TRBD1
J gene: TRBJ1-6
V gene: TRBV7-9
CDR3 DNA: TGTGCCAGCAGCCGCGACAGGGTGGAGTTTTCACCCCTCCACTTT
CDR3 protein: CASSRDRVEFSPLHF

clone size: few
D gene: .
J gene: TRBJ1-1
V gene: TRBV29-1
CDR3 DNA: TGCAGCGTTGAAGATCCCCAGGGAATGGACACTGAAGCTTTCTTT
CDR3 protein: CSVEDPQGMDTEAFF

clone size: many
D gene: TRBD1
J gene: TRBJ2-5
V gene: TRBV5-1
CDR3 DNA: TGCGCCAGCAGCTTGGGAGCTACAGGGGAAGAGACCCAGTACTTC
CDR3 protein: CASSLGATGEETQYF

clone size: few
D gene: .
J gene: TRBJ2-4
V gene: TRBV20-1
CDR3 DNA: TGCAGTGCTCACCCACAGGGCGTAGGGTACATTCAGTACTTC
CDR3 protein: CSAHPQGVGYIQYF

clone size: many
D gene: .
J gene: TRBJ2-2
V gene: TRBV6-2/TRBV6-3
CDR3 DNA: TGTGCCACTAGAACCAGGTCCACCGGGGAGCTGTTTTTT
CDR3 protein: CATRTRSTGELFF

clone size: .
D gene: .
J gene: TRBJ1-5
V gene: TRBV6-7
CDR3 DNA: TGTGCCAGCAGTTCGGACGTGGATGGGGGGGCCAATCAGCCCCAGCATTTT
CDR3 protein: CASSSDVDGGANQPQHF

clone size: .
D gene: .
J gene: TRBJ1-2
V gene: TRBV27
CDR3 DNA: TGTGCCAGCAGTCCCCGACGGACTGGCTATGGCTACACCTTC
CDR3 protein: CASSPRRTGYGYTF

clone size: .
D gene: .
J gene: TRBJ2-2
V gene: TRBV7-2
CDR3 DNA: TGTGCCAGCAGACCTGACAGGAACACCGGGGAGCTGTTTTTT
CDR3 protein: CASRPDRNTGELFF

clone size: many
D gene: .
J gene: TRBJ1-6
V gene: TRBV6-2/TRBV6-3
CDR3 DNA: TGTGCCAGCAGTTACCCAGGGAGTTCGCCCCTCCACTTT
CDR3 protein: CASSYPGSSPLHF

clone size: few
D gene: .
J gene: TRBJ1-5
V gene: TRBV20-1
CDR3 DNA: TGCAGTGCAAAACCAGGAGGCAATCAGCCCCAGCATTTT
CDR3 protein: CSAKPGGNQPQHF

clone size: .
D gene: .
J gene: TRBJ2-1
V gene: TRBV30
CDR3 DNA: TGTGCCTGGAGTGTACAGGTGGAGCAGTTCTTC
CDR3 protein: CAWSVQVEQFF

clone size: few
D gene: .
J gene: TRBJ2-5
V gene: TRBV6-2/TRBV6-3
CDR3 DNA: TGTGCCAGCAGTTACTCCGGGACAACAGGGACCCAGTACTTC
CDR3 protein: CASSYSGTTGTQYF

clone size: .
D gene: TRBD2
J gene: TRBJ2-1
V gene: TRBV4-3
CDR3 DNA: TGCGCCAGCAGCCCCGGCCTAGCGGGGGTCAACAATGAGCAGTTCTTC
CDR3 protein: CASSPGLAGVNNEQFF

clone size: few
D gene: .
J gene: TRBJ2-7
V gene: TRBV6-5
CDR3 DNA: TGTGCCAGCAGTTACTCCTCCCGGGGCGGCTACGAGCAGTACTTC
CDR3 protein: CASSYSSRGGYEQYF

clone size: .
D gene: TRBD1
J gene: TRBJ1-5
V gene: TRBV7-2
CDR3 DNA: TGTGCCAGCAGCCGCAGGGGGCAGCCCCAGCATTTT
CDR3 protein: CASSRRGQPQHF

clone size: many
D gene: .
J gene: TRBJ2-3
V gene: TRBV4-3
CDR3 DNA: TGCGCCAGCAGCCAAGAACTAGAAACAGATACGCAGTATTTT
CDR3 protein: CASSQELETDTQYF

clone size: .
D gene: .
J gene: TRBJ2-5
V gene: TRBV2
CDR3 DNA: TGTGCCAGCAGTGAAAGCGGCAGCCAAGAGACCCAGTACTTC
CDR3 protein: CASSESGSQETQYF